Listed below are T cell receptor beta chains from one sample, sequenced in a study of T cells in tuberculosis. The method was immunoSEQ multiplex PCR; TCRdb's version includes in-frame clones alone and lacks a portion of them. The table lists 29,000 or so clones, approximately 90% of them singletons. Sequenced here: PBMCs, sampled at tuberculosis diagnosis. The receptors here all came from an adult with tuberculosis. The CDR3 runs from the conserved cysteine through the conserved F or W. The D gene is left open where the match is weak. Only some rows state a clone size, as once, few, many or a class for expanded clones.

TRBJ1-6,TRBV14,-,-,TGTGCCAGCAGTCTCGACGGGATTTATAATTCACCCCTCCACTTT,CASSLDGIYNSPLHF
TRBJ1-1,TRBV30,-,TRBD1,TGTGCCTGGAGTGTCAGGGGGCTCTTGAACACTGAAGCTTTCTTT,CAWSVRGLLNTEAFF
TRBJ2-7,TRBV21-1,-,-,TGTGCCAGCAGCTCTTGTAAGTCTAGCGGGAGAACGGCCGAGCAGTACTTC,CASSSCKSSGRTAEQYF
TRBJ2-5,TRBV5-1,-,TRBD2,TGCGCCAGCAGCCTTGCGGGAGGAGAGACCCAGTACTTC,CASSLAGGETQYF
TRBJ2-7,TRBV4-1,few,-,TGCGCCAGCAGCCAACTACTAGCAAACGAGCAGTACTTC,CASSQLLANEQYF
TRBJ2-2,TRBV4-1,-,-,TGCGCCAGCAGTCCCGGGTCCTACACCGGGGAGCTGTTTTTT,CASSPGSYTGELFF
TRBJ2-1,TRBV13,-,TRBD1,TGTGCCAGCAGCTTACGGCGGACAGGGTTTCAAGGGGGCCATGAGCAGTTCTTC,CASSLRRTGFQGGHEQFF
TRBJ1-1,TRBV19,-,-,TGTGCCAGTAGTATCTTGTTGACAGGCTACACTGAAGCTTTCTTT,CASSILLTGYTEAFF
TRBJ2-7,TRBV14,-,-,TGTGCCAGCAGCCGAAACCTAAGGGGCTTAAGCTCCTACGAGCAGTACTTC,CASSRNLRGLSSYEQYF
TRBJ1-1,TRBV27,-,-,TGTGCCAGCAGTTTATCCGGGGGGGCCGCGGCTGAAGCTTTCTTT,CASSLSGGAAAEAFF
TRBJ2-3,TRBV2,-,TRBD2,TGTGCCACCAAAACAGCGGGAGGATTCACAGATACGCAGTATTTT,CATKTAGGFTDTQYF
TRBJ2-7,TRBV6-4,few,TRBD2,TGTGCCAGCAGTGACCGTGAAGCGGGAGGGTTGGCCTACGAGCAGTACTTC,CASSDREAGGLAYEQYF
TRBJ1-2,TRBV5-8,-,TRBD1,TGTGCCAGCAGCTTTCTGGGACAGGCGATTTATGGCTACACCTTC,CASSFLGQAIYGYTF
TRBJ2-2,TRBV11-2,-,-,TGTGCCAGCAGCTCATCGGGAACCGGGGAGCTGTTTTTT,CASSSSGTGELFF
TRBJ2-7,TRBV6-5,-,-,TGTGCCAGCAGCCGCGGGCCTTACGAGCAGTACTTC,CASSRGPYEQYF
TRBJ1-2,TRBV5-1,-,TRBD1,TGCGCCAGCAGCTTGGCCGCCGGGACAGTTGACTATGGCTACACCTTC,CASSLAAGTVDYGYTF
TRBJ1-1,TRBV7-2,once,-,TGTGCCAGCAGCTTAGATAGGGGGACCTCTGAAGCTTTCTTT,CASSLDRGTSEAFF
TRBJ1-5,TRBV18,-,-,TGTGCCAGCTCACCGGGAGGCAATCAGCCCCAGCATTTT,CASSPGGNQPQHF
TRBJ2-5,TRBV6-1,once,-,TGTGCCAGCAGTGAAACTCTACGGGAGATTCAAGAGACCCAGTACTTC,CASSETLREIQETQYF
TRBJ2-2,TRBV19,-,TRBD2,TGTGCCAGCTCCCGGAGCGGGAGGAACACCGGGGAGCTGTTTTTT,CASSRSGRNTGELFF
TRBJ2-7,TRBV2,-,-,TGTGCCAGCAGTGAGGTGGGAGGTCCTATCGTCGAGCAGTACTTC,CASSEVGGPIVEQYF
TRBJ1-3,TRBV9,-,TRBD1,TGTGCCAGCAGCCCTAGGACAGGAGACCCTTCTGGAAACACCATATATTTT,CASSPRTGDPSGNTIYF
TRBJ2-1,TRBV2,-,TRBD1,TGTGCCAGCAGTTTCCCCGGGACAGGGAACTACAATGAGCAGTTCTTC,CASSFPGTGNYNEQFF
TRBJ1-1,TRBV11-2,-,-,TGTGCCAGCAGCCCAGATTTGGCAGAAGCTTTCTTT,CASSPDLAEAFF
TRBJ2-1,TRBV9,-,TRBD2,TGTGCCAGCAGCCCCTTTACCGCGGGGGCCTACAATGAGCAGTTCTTC,CASSPFTAGAYNEQFF